Listed here is a single T cell receptor beta chain. Its antigen is unknown. The V gene's germline CDR1 is SGHNT and CDR2 YENEEA. The CDR3 is 13 residues long. The sample comes from a study of human CD8 memory T cell subsets. The study's findings and limits: Between stem-like memory and precursor exhausted T cell repertoires, overlap was minimal.

UMI-labeled 5' RACE yielded the TCR beta libraries. Authors' methods: From 3,000 to 18,000 functional CDR3 beta clonotypes were held in each TCR beta library. TCRdb re-called the 5' RACE reads and shows each CDR3 protein once, DNA omitted. V and J calls and clone size were set by TCRdb, not the authors. The table counts around 3,500 distinct CDR3 sequences; 33% lies in the top ten. The PBMC came from buffy coats of healthy donors. The sample consisted of CD8+ effector memory T cells (TEM) sorted from PBMCs. Subset reported: effector memory CD8 T cells, CCR7- CD45RO+ CD95+. The chain carries TRBV11-3 and TRBJ2-2. The sequence was obtained from a human donor in good health. This CDR3 is CASSLGAAGELFF.